This T cell receptor (beta chain) is drawn from a study of control samples from healthy donors and cancer patients. CDR1 and CDR2 from the germline V gene are SGHDT and YYEEEE. The CDR3 runs 15 residues. The germline V and J ends were trimmed by 1 base and 2 bases, with 12 bases remaining between them. The assay was immunoSEQ multiplex PCR, and TCRdb's table has in-frame clones only and misses some. This sample's table reports 150,000 to 200,000 clones. The clonotype originates from a woman between 25 and 40 years old in good health. Input material: blood. The chain combines TRBV5-6 with TRBJ1-2, with D hard to call. The CDR3 DNA reads as TGTGCCAGCAGCTTGTTGTACGCCGGAAACTATGGCTACACCTTC. This gives the protein CASSLLYAGNYGYTF.